This T cell receptor beta chain derives from a study of tumor-infiltrating lymphocytes in localized non-small cell lung cancer. Study conclusions and caveats: Recurrence-free survival showed no association with tumor T-cell fraction. Only some patients had TCR sequencing, depending on available tissue. Different pieces of the same tissue were used for each assay. Higher tumor T cell infiltration than in uninvolved lung was supported by TCRbeta sequencing.

Remarks on this clone: Antigen: not known.

Germline values: CDR1 LNHNV, CDR2 YYDKDF (reference sequence). CDR3 length equals 15 residues. V shed 7 bases and J shed 4 bases, with 18 bases lying between them. Here immunoSEQ multiplex PCR was the method, and the copy in TCRdb shows in-frame clones only, minus some. Among about 16,000 clones listed, about 65% were seen once. This chain uses TRBV15 with TRBJ2-3, with D possibly being TRBD1 (6 bases). This clonotype originated in a human donor with non-small cell lung cancer. The sequencing input was lung tumor tissue. CDR3 nucleotides: TGTGCCACCAAGCAGGGGATGGGGTACGCAGATACGCAGTATTTT. This codes for CATKQGMGYADTQYF. The whole variable domain, filled in from reference TRBV15 and TRBJ2-3, reads DAMVIQNPRYQVTQFGKPVTLSCSQTLNHNVMYWYQQKSSQAPKLLFHYYDKDFNNEADTPDNFQSRRPNTSFCFLDIRSPGLGDTAMYLCATKQGMGYADTQYFGPGTRLTVL.